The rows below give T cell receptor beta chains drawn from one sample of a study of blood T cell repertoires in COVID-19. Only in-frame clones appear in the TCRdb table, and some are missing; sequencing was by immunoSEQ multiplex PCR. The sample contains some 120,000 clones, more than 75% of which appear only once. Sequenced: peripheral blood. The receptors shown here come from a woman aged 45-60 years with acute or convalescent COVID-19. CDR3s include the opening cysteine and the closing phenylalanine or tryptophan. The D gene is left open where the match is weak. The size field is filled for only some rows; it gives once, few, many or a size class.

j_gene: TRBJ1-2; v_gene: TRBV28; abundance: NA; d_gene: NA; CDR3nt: TGTGCCAGCAGCCCCGGTTTGGGCTACACCTTC; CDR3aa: CASSPGLGYTF
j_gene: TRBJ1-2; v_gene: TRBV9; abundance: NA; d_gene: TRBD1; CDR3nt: TGTGCCAGCAGCGTAGACCGACAGGGTAAAGACTATGGCTACACCTTC; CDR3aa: CASSVDRQGKDYGYTF
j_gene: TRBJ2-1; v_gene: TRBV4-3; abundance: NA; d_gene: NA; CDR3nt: TGCGCCAGCAGCCAAGATCCAGGTACCTATGAGCAGTTCTTC; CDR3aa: CASSQDPGTYEQFF
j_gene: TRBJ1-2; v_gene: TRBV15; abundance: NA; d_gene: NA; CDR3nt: TGTGCCACCAGCAGAGATATAGGGGTTGGCTATGGCTACACCTTC; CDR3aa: CATSRDIGVGYGYTF
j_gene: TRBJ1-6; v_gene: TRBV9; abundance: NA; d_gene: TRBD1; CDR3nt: TGTGCCAGCAGCGTAGGCCGGGGACAGGGGAATTCACCCCTCCACTTT; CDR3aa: CASSVGRGQGNSPLHF
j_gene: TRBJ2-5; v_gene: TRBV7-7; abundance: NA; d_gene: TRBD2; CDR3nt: TGTGCCAGCAGCTTAGGAGGGACTAGCGGGAAAGAGACCCAGTACTTC; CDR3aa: CASSLGGTSGKETQYF
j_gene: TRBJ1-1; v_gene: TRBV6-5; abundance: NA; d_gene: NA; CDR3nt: TGTGCCAGCAGTACGCAGGCTGGGCACACTGAAGCTTTCTTT; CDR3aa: CASSTQAGHTEAFF
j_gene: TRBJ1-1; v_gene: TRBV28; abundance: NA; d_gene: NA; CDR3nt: TGTGCCAGCCTTCCGGGCGGGGGAGCTGAAGCTTTCTTT; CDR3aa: CASLPGGGAEAFF
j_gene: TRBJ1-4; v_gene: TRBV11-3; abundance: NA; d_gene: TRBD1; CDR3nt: TGTGCCAGCAGCTTTACCGGGACAGGGAGTGAAAAACTGTTTTTT; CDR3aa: CASSFTGTGSEKLFF
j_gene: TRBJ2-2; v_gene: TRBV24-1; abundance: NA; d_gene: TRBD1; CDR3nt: TGTGCCACCAGTGATGGACAGGCTGTCACCGGGGAGCTGTTTTTT; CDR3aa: CATSDGQAVTGELFF
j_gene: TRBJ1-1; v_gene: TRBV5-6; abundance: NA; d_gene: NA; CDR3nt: TGTGCCAGCAGCCCACTCGGGGGGCAGGGAAATACTGAAGCTTTCTTT; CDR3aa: CASSPLGGQGNTEAFF
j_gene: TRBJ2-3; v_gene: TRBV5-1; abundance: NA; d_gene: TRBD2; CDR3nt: TGCGCCAGCAGCTTGGTTAGGGGAGGGACAGATACGCAGTATTTT; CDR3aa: CASSLVRGGTDTQYF
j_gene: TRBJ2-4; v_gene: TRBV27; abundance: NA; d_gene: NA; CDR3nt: TGTGCCAGCAGTTTAGAGGTTGGGTTAGCCAAAAACATTCAGTACTTC; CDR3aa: CASSLEVGLAKNIQYF
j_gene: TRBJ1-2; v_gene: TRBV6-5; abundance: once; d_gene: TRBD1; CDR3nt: TGTGCCAGCACCGCCAGGGGGGCACCCTATGGCTACACCTTC; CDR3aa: CASTARGAPYGYTF
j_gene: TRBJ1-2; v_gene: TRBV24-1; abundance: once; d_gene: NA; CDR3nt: TGTGCCACCAGTGATTCATCATCCCCGACGGGTGGCTACACCTTC; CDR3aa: CATSDSSSPTGGYTF
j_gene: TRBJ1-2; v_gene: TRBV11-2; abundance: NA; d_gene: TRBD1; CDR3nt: TGTGCCAGCAGCCCCTGGGACAGCCCTGGCTACACCTTC; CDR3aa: CASSPWDSPGYTF
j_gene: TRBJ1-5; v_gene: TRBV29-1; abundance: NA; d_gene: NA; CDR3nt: TGCAGCGTTGCCATGGACACTGGGCAGCCCCAGCATTTT; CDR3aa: CSVAMDTGQPQHF
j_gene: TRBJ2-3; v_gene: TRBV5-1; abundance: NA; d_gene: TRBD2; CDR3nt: TGCGCCAGCAGCTTGGGACTAGCGATGGATACGCAGTATTTT; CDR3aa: CASSLGLAMDTQYF
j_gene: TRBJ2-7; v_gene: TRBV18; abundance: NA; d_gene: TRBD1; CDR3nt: TGTGCCAGCTCACCACCAACGGGGACAGGCTCCTACGAGCAGTACTTC; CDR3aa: CASSPPTGTGSYEQYF
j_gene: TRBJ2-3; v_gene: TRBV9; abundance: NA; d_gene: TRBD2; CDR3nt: TGTGCCAGCAGCGTAGGAGGCGGGAGGGCCTTAGATACGCAGTATTTT; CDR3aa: CASSVGGGRALDTQYF
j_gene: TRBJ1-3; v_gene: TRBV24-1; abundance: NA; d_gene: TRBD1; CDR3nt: TGTGCCACCAGTGAGAGGGACAGCTACTCTGGAAACACCATATATTTT; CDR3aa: CATSERDSYSGNTIYF
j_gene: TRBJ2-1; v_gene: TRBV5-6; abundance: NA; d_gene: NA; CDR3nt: TGTGCCAGCAGCTTGGTAGAACTAGGGCAGTTCTTC; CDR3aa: CASSLVELGQFF
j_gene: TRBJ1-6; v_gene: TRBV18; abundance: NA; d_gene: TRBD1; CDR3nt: TGTGCCAGCTCACCAGGACAGGGATCGGGTTCACCCCTCCACTTT; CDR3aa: CASSPGQGSGSPLHF
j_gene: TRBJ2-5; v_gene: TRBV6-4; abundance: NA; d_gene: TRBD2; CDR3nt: TGTGCCAGCAGTTCGGGACTAGCAACCCGCCCACAAGAGACCCAGTACTTC; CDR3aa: CASSSGLATRPQETQYF
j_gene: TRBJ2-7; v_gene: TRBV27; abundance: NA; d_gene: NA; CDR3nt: TGTGCCAGCAGTCCATTATACTATACAAGCTCCTACGAGCAGTACTTC; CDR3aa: CASSPLYYTSSYEQYF
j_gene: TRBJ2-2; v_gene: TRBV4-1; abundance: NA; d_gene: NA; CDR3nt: TGCGCCAGCAGCCAAGAACGGCTGGTTCGGGCCGGGGAGCTGTTTTTT; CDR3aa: CASSQERLVRAGELFF
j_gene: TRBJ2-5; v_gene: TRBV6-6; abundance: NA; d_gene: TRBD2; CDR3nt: TGTGCCAGCAGTTACGGCGGGTGGGGAGGGGAGACCCAGTACTTC; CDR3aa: CASSYGGWGGETQYF
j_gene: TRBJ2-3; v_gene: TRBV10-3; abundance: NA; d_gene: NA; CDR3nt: TGTGCCATCAGTGAGCCGCAGAGGGGGAACAGAGATACGCAGTATTTT; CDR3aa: CAISEPQRGNRDTQYF
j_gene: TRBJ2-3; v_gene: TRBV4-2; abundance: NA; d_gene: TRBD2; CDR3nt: TGTGCCAGCAGCCAACCTCTAGCGGGGGCTGGGACAGATACGCAGTATTTT; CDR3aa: CASSQPLAGAGTDTQYF
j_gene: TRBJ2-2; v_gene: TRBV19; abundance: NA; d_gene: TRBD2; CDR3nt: TGTGCCAGTAGTGGGCTAGCGGGATACACCGGGGAGCTGTTTTTT; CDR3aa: CASSGLAGYTGELFF
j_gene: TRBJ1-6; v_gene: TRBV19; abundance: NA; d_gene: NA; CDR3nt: TGTGCCAGTAGTACTGGGACACCGGCACCCCTCCACTTT; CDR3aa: CASSTGTPAPLHF
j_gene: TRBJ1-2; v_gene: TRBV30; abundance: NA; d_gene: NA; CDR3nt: TGTGCCTGGAGTCTCGGGGGGCTCGGAGGCTACACCTTC; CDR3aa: CAWSLGGLGGYTF